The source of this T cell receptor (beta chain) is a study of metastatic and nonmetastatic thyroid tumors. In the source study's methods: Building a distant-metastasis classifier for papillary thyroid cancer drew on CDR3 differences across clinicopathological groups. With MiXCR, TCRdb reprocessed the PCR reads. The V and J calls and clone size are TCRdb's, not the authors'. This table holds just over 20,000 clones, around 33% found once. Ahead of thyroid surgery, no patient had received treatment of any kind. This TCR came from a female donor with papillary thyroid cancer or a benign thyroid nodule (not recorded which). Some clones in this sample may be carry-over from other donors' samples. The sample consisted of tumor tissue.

CDR3: CASSLGPDREQYF. The DNA of the CDR3 is TGTGCCAGCAGCCTCGGTCCGGACCGGGAGCAGTACTTC. The rearrangement joins TRBV7-3 to TRBJ2-7, with D hard to call. CDR1 SGHTA and CDR2 FQGTGA come from the germline V gene. This CDR3 spans 13 amino acids. V lost 5 bases and J 7 bases, leaving 15 bases between the germline ends.